This TCR beta chain was captured by sequencing in a study of cytomegalovirus exposure and HLA in healthy donors. At the level of the study: HLA-typed donors contributed 65 million to 95 million unique TCRs, which were held in an early data release. Study-wide points: Trimming of TCR beta V- and J-genes showed a link, identified in a later analysis, to a missense DCLRE1C variant.

Concerning this clone: The antigen remains unidentified.

The primer mix had 60 Vbeta and 13 Jbeta primers. TCRdb's table, derived via immunoSEQ multiplex PCR, lists solely in-frame clones and lacks some. The data contain approximately 110,000 clones, 70% to 85% of them singletons. The sequence was obtained from a woman aged 40-49 years in good health and CMV-seronegative. The source material was PBMCs.

The CDR3 region has the DNA TGCGCCAGCAGCTCTCCAACAGGGGGCAGGACAGATACGCAGTATTTT. As protein: CASSSPTGGRTDTQYF. The rearrangement joins TRBV5-1 to TRBJ2-3, with TRBD1 matching 9 bases. CDR3 size: 16 residues. Trimming cost V 3 bases and J 3 bases; bases outside gene matches: 8. Germline CDR1 and CDR2: SGHRS and YFSETQ.